The clone carrying this T cell receptor beta chain occurred many times. V lost 2 bases and J 5 bases, leaving 6 bases between the germline ends. The germline gives CDR1 KGHSH, CDR2 LQKENI. There are 13 residues in the CDR3. During construction of the library, unique molecular identifiers were attached to individual cDNA molecules for quantitative, reproducible TCR counting. TCRdb processed the RACE reads anew with MiXCR; each CDR3 protein has one entry. The data hold 360,000 or so distinct CDR3 sequences, with just under 6.5% observed a single time. The data belong to a study of human T cells and chemical hapten exposure. The wider study: Minor pooled library volume differences mainly drove per-sample TCR yield variation.

Sample time point: patch test 2, 6 weeks after DPC sensitization. The treatment denotes: therapeutic diphenylcyclopropenone sensitization with weekly scalp DPC. V is TRBV18 and J is TRBJ1-4; no firm D call. The sequencing here drew on whole blood, taken in connection with sensitization to the hapten diphenylcyclopropenone (DPC). This receptor was obtained from a woman in her late teens or twenties with alopecia areata. Some clones in this sample may be carry-over from other donors' samples. The CDR3 spells CASSPSVNEKLFF. CDR3 in DNA: TGTGCCAGCTCACCATCTGTGAATGAAAAACTGTTTTTT.